A selection of T cell receptor beta chains follows, all from one sample in a study of T cells in Graves' hyperthyroidism and ophthalmopathy. TCRdb redid the calling of the multiplex PCR reads with MiXCR, one entry per CDR3 protein. The table includes about 55,000 distinct CDR3 sequences, 53% detected once. The sample was blood. The receptors were gathered from a woman aged 60-75 years with Graves' ophthalmopathy. The CDR3 runs from the conserved cysteine through the conserved F or W. D genes are given only for firm matches. Clone size, where shown, is once, few, many, or a class for clones that have expanded.

d_call	v_call	j_call	clone_size	cdr3_nt	cdr3_aa
TRBD1	TRBV5-6	TRBJ1-3	.	TGTGCCAGCAGCTTGCCCCCGGGACAGGGGCCCTATGGCTACACCATATATTTT	CASSLPPGQGPYGYTIYF
TRBD1	TRBV2	TRBJ2-2	few	TGTGCCAGCGGACAGGGGGTTACCGGGGAGCTGTTTTTT	CASGQGVTGELFF
.	TRBV1	TRBJ2-5	.	TGCTCTGCGCTAAGCTCGGGACTATCAAGAGGTGGGTACTTC	CSALSSGLSRGGYF
.	TRBV7-7	TRBJ2-7	.	TGTGCCAGCAGCCGAGACGAGGGGACCGCCGCCTACGAGCAGTACTTC	CASSRDEGTAAYEQYF
.	TRBV11-2	TRBJ2-7	many	TGTGCCGTAGCATTCTCGCAGGGGAACTACGAGCAGTACTTC	CAVAFSQGNYEQYF
.	TRBV28	TRBJ2-7	many	TGTGCCAGTTACAAACCGGGACTGCAAACCTACGAGCAGTACTTC	CASYKPGLQTYEQYF
TRBD1	TRBV27	TRBJ2-1	many	TGTGCCAGCAGACAAACAGGGGGCTTATCCTACAATGAGCAGTTCTTC	CASRQTGGLSYNEQFF
.	TRBV24-1	TRBJ2-3	medium-sized	TGTGCCACCAGTGATTTCACAGATACGCAGTATTTT	CATSDFTDTQYF
.	TRBV20-1	TRBJ2-1	once	TGCAGTGCTACAGGGGGAGGGCCGGATGAGCAGTTCTTC	CSATGGGPDEQFF
TRBD2	TRBV18	TRBJ2-7	.	TGTGCCAGCTCACCTGGAAGCGGGGGTGCACCTCCGTGCTCCTACGAGCAGTACTTC	CASSPGSGGAPPCSYEQYF
TRBD2	TRBV20-1	TRBJ2-6	.	TGCAGCAGCGGGAGGCGACCGTCCTCTGGGGCCAACGTCCTGACTTTC	CSSGRRPSSGANVLTF
.	TRBV29-1	TRBJ2-5	.	TGCAGCGTTGACCTCGGATGGGAGACCCAGTACTTC	CSVDLGWETQYF
.	TRBV6-1	TRBJ2-5	.	TGTGCCAGTTGGGGTTATAGCAATCAGCCCCAGTACTTC	CASWGYSNQPQYF
TRBD1	TRBV10-3	TRBJ1-6	medium-sized	TGTGCCATCAGATGGGACAGTAATTCACCCCTCCACTTT	CAIRWDSNSPLHF
TRBD2	TRBV7-2	TRBJ2-1	.	TGTGCCAGCAGCTTTCTGGGGACTAGCGGGGCCAATGAGCAGTTCTTC	CASSFLGTSGANEQFF
TRBD2	TRBV7-9	TRBJ2-2	many	TGTGCCAGCAGCTTAGTACTAGCGGCCACCGGGGAGCTGTTTTTT	CASSLVLAATGELFF
.	TRBV11-2	TRBJ1-5	many	TGTGCCAGCAGCTTAACAGGGAGTGGCAATCAGCCCCAGCATTTT	CASSLTGSGNQPQHF
TRBD1	TRBV19	TRBJ1-2	medium-sized	TGTGCCAGTGAACAGGGGAACTATGGCTACACCTTC	CASEQGNYGYTF
.	TRBV5-4	TRBJ2-7	.	TGTGCCAGCAGCTTGGCGGGACTGTACGAGCAGTACTTC	CASSLAGLYEQYF
TRBD1	TRBV28	TRBJ1-1	.	TGTGCCAGCAGTGCGCGGGACAGGGGCGCCGTTCAGAAGACAATGAACACTGAAGCTTTCTTT	CASSARDRGAVQKTMNTEAFF
.	TRBV13	TRBJ2-2	.	TGTGCCAGCAGTTTAGGGACTCTGAACACCGGGGAGCTGTTTTTT	CASSLGTLNTGELFF
.	TRBV5-5	TRBJ1-1	once	TGTGCCAGCAGCCTGCGGGGGAGTTACACTGAAGCTTTCTTT	CASSLRGSYTEAFF
.	TRBV29-1	TRBJ2-1	few	TGCAGCGTTGACCAGGCAGGAGTCAATGAGCAGTTCTTC	CSVDQAGVNEQFF
.	TRBV20-1	TRBJ2-7	many	TGCAGTGCCACCCTAGGGGGGCAGTACTTC	CSATLGGQYF
TRBD2	TRBV11-2	TRBJ2-3	many	TGTGCCAGCAGTCGGAGCGGGGGGCTTAGCACAGATACGCAGTATTTT	CASSRSGGLSTDTQYF
TRBD1	TRBV5-1	TRBJ1-4	.	TGCGCCAGCAGCCCCACAGGGGGGGAAAAACTGTTTTTT	CASSPTGGEKLFF
TRBD1	TRBV10-2	TRBJ2-5	medium-sized	TGCGCCAGCAGTGAGGGTGGACAGGGAGAGACCCAGTACTTC	CASSEGGQGETQYF
TRBD2	TRBV9	TRBJ2-1	.	TGTCCCAGCAGCTTGTTAAAGGGACTAGCGCGAGTTGGGCGTGAGCAGTTCTTC	CPSSLLKGLARVGREQFF
TRBD1	TRBV14	TRBJ2-7	many	TGTGCCAGCAGCCCGGACAGGGGCTACGAGCAGTACTTC	CASSPDRGYEQYF
TRBD1	TRBV6-2/TRBV6-3	TRBJ1-5	once	TGTGCCAGCAGTTACGACAGGGAGAATCAGCCCCAGCATTTT	CASSYDRENQPQHF
.	TRBV5-1	TRBJ2-2	many	TGCGCCAGCAGCTTACCCAGAAACACCGGGGAGCTGTTTTTT	CASSLPRNTGELFF
.	TRBV19	TRBJ2-1	.	TGCGCCAGCAGCCAAGATCTGGGGAGTGGGCTCCTCAATGAGCAGTTCTTC	CASSQDLGSGLLNEQFF
.	TRBV29-1	TRBJ2-7	.	TGCAGCTTTGAAAGATCCCTGAACGAGCAGTACTTC	CSFERSLNEQYF
.	TRBV20-1	TRBJ1-3	once	TGCGGTGCGGACGGCAGGGGAAACACCATATATTTT	CGADGRGNTIYF
.	TRBV12-3/TRBV12-4	TRBJ2-1	many	TGTGCCAGCAGTTTAGTGTTAAATGAGCAGTTCTTC	CASSLVLNEQFF
.	TRBV5-5	TRBJ1-1	.	TGTGCCAGCAGCTTCCGGATTTCGAACACTGAAGCTTTCTTT	CASSFRISNTEAFF